Each of the 9 T cell receptor beta chains below was sequenced from the same sample in a study of T cell responses to AZD1222 COVID-19 vaccine. TCRdb's table, derived via immunoSEQ multiplex PCR, lists solely in-frame clones and lacks some. The data contain some 180,000 clones, 80% to 90% of them seen just once; the ten biggest clones take up 0.49%. The material sequenced was peripheral blood, taken on day 0 of AZD1222 vaccination. These receptors were obtained from an adult in good health.

V usage is TRBV3-1 (or the pseudogene TRBV3-2) and J usage is TRBJ1-1, with D maybe TRBD1 (6 bases). Trimming shortened V by 4 bases and J by 2 bases, and 14 bases separated the two germline ends. CDR3 length: 15 residues. Looked up from germline, CDR1 is LGHDT and CDR2 is YNNKEL (reference sequence). CDR3 sequence reads: CASSRRGPGNTEAFF. In nucleotides, the CDR3 is TGTGCCAGCAGCCGCAGGGGCCCGGGCAACACTGAAGCTTTCTTT.

The chain is built from TRBV10-3 and TRBJ2-7; 7 nucleotides line up with TRBD2. The ends lost 0 bases at V and 0 bases at J; junction bases unmatched: 8. The CDR3 has 17 amino acids. Looked up from germline, CDR1 is ENHRY and CDR2 is SYGVKD. The CDR3 nucleotides read TGTGCCATCAGTGAGTCTGCGACTAGCAGAAGCTCCTACGAGCAGTACTTC. Amino acid sequence: CAISESATSRSSYEQYF.

Notes on this clone: One junction end disagrees with the germline gene, perhaps due to a read error. V gene TRBV5-1 combines with J gene TRBJ1-3, with D perhaps TRBD1 (6 bases). Per the germline V gene, CDR1 is SGHRS and CDR2 is YFSETQ. The CDR3 is 14 amino acids. The CDR3 is CVSSSQGTGNTIYF. CDR3 DNA: TGCGTCAGCAGCTCACAGGGTACTGGAAACACCATATATTTT.

V gene TRBV6-5 combines with J gene TRBJ2-2; D is possibly TRBD1 (7 bases). With 6 bases removed from V and 3 bases from J, the gap between germline ends came to 11 bases. This CDR3 has 14 residues. Germline CDR1 reads MNHEY; CDR2 reads SVGAGI. CDR3 protein: CASSPGGYTGELFF. In DNA, the CDR3 is TGTGCCAGCAGCCCAGGGGGGTACACCGGGGAGCTGTTTTTT.

The sample holds a few counts of this clone. V gene TRBV6-1 combines with J gene TRBJ1-2; D ambiguous. The V and J ends lost 3 bases and 1 base respectively, with 6 bases between them. The CDR3 totals 13 residues. The germline V gene has CDR1 MNHNS and CDR2 SASEGT. The CDR3 nucleotides are TGTGCCAGCAGTGAGGCCTTTAACTATGGCTACACCTTC. Its protein product is CASSEAFNYGYTF.

The chain links TRBV9 to TRBJ1-1; D is unresolved. V was pared by 1 base and J by 0 bases, with 4 bases between. Germline values: CDR1 SGDLS, CDR2 YYNGEE. There are 13 residues in the CDR3. Here the CDR3 reads CASSVKMNTEAFF. In nucleotides, the CDR3 is TGTGCCAGCAGCGTAAAGATGAACACTGAAGCTTTCTTT.

The gene calls are TRBV5-1 and TRBJ2-1; perhaps TRBD2 as D (5 bases). Per germline, CDR1 SGHRS and CDR2 YFSETQ. V dropped 2 bases and J dropped 1 base, with 10 bases sitting between them. CDR3 length: 15 amino acids. CDR3 sequence (DNA): TGCGCCAGCAGCTTCTGGACTCCTTCCTACAATGAGCAGTTCTTC. This sequence encodes CASSFWTPSYNEQFF.

A few counts support this clone. The chain uses TRBV28 and TRBJ2-7, with 12 nucleotides matching TRBD2. The J segment lost 12 bases and the V segment lost 2 bases, leaving 11 bases of the junction unmatched. The CDR3 contains 15 residues. Germline V CDR1 and CDR2: MDHEN, SYDVKM. The CDR3 is CASSLGGLAGQMRYF. CDR3 in DNA: TGTGCCAGCAGTTTAGGGGGACTAGCGGGCCAGATGCGGTACTTC. Full variable domain (missing parts from reference TRBV28 and TRBJ2-7): DVKVTQSSRYLVKRTGEKVFLECVQDMDHENMFWYRQDPGLGLRLIYFSYDVKMKEKGDIPEGYSVSREKKERFSLILESASTNQTSMYLCASSLGGLAGQMRYFGPGTRLTVT.

The chain uses TRBV28 and TRBJ1-1; D might be TRBD1 (5 bases). The ends were cut back, 7 bases at V and 4 bases at J, with 16 bases in the middle. The CDR3 runs 14 residues. Germline CDR1 reads MDHEN; CDR2 reads SYDVKM. CDR3: CASTRAGGGTEAFF. Written as DNA, the CDR3 is TGTGCCAGCACAAGGGCTGGGGGGGGCACTGAAGCTTTCTTT. Together with reference TRBV28 and TRBJ1-1, the CDR3 gives the full variable domain: DVKVTQSSRYLVKRTGEKVFLECVQDMDHENMFWYRQDPGLGLRLIYFSYDVKMKEKGDIPEGYSVSREKKERFSLILESASTNQTSMYLCASTRAGGGTEAFFGQGTRLTVV.